This entry concerns a single TCR beta chain. Its specificity is unknown. This record belongs to a study of a mutant IDH1 vaccine in newly diagnosed glioma. Study context: Radiotherapy alone preceded vaccination by 4-6 weeks; alternatively, vaccination started with temozolomide cycles.

Trimming took 5 bases from V and 7 from J, leaving 12 bases between them. The CDR3 length is 13 residues. The germline gives CDR1 SNHLY, CDR2 FYNNEI. The time point denotes: week 23, last vaccination. The investigators gave 300 ug of mutant IDH1 20-mer peptide in each vaccine dose, together with topical imiquimod. The method was immunoSEQ multiplex PCR; TCRdb's version includes in-frame clones alone and lacks a portion of them. Among 25,000 to 30,000 clones, around 83% were seen once, and the ten largest hold 17%. This sample comprised PBMCs, obtained from a glioma patient whose treatment included an IDH1 peptide vaccine. This TCR came from a woman aged 25 to 39 with glioma. The rearrangement links TRBV2 to TRBJ1-5, with D unclear. The CDR3 DNA follows: TGTGCCAGCAGTCCTCCTGGAGGGCAGCCCCAGCATTTT. Protein product: CASSPPGGQPQHF.